The TCR beta chain under discussion was sequenced for a study of blood T cells in healthy people across ages (dated by TCRdb to 2013 to 2016). General notes on the study: Template switching captured roughly one uniquely barcoded TCR beta cDNA molecule per two T cells in model experiments. Age-related changes in TCR beta repertoire diversity were measured in the study by deep sequencing normalized with unique cDNA molecular identifiers. Four age groups were formed from the donors: young (average 16 years), middle-aged (approximately 42), aged (62) and long-lived (roughly 88). To avoid experimental bias, donors of different ages were distributed randomly across sequencing lanes. The study analyzed two additional independent replicas of 1 million unique cDNA reads from the same blood draw for two donors, one aged 18 to 30 and one aged 80 or older. Broader findings and caveats from the paper: Since profiling was done on bulk unsorted PBMCs, naive and antigen-experienced compartments could not be conclusively compared. Donor CMV infection status was unknown, potentially confounding age-related changes in expanded clonotypes. Compared with the aged group, the long-lived group had more naive CD4+ T cells, fewer expanded clones and increased TCR diversity, a pattern suggesting age selection. Estimates of total diversity based on one million sequenced T cells were considered lower bounds and underestimates. As age increased, observed TCR beta diversity per million T cells dropped in a roughly linear way, and a significant reduction was already evident by age approximately 40. The percentage of naive T cells measured by flow cytometry correlated strongly with observed TCR beta diversity.

The CDR3, cysteine through phenylalanine, is 15 amino acids long. Only CDR3 DNA is held: 45 bases, read in frame from base 1. Here V drops 7 bases and J drops 12 bases, and the junction holds 16 bases not matched to any gene. The germline V gene gives CDR1 as SGHTA and CDR2 as FQGNSA. Libraries came from 5' RACE. TCRdb shows the sequencer as Illumina HiSeq 2500. A second PCR of about 7 to 12 cycles was performed with a sample-barcoded 5' primer and a J-beta primer mix. A template-switch 5' adaptor carrying 12 random nucleotides introduced a unique molecular identifier onto each TCR beta cDNA molecule. At least 2.5 million CDR3-containing paired-end reads were obtained from each sample. First-strand cDNA was synthesized from all RNA with the Mint cDNA synthesis kit, primed by a TRBC-specific oligonucleotide. After uracil-DNA glycosylase treatment, a first 18-cycle PCR used universal primers M1SS and BC2_uni_R on all cDNA. The original pipeline was this. For normalization, 1 million high-quality reads, each with a distinct molecular identifier, were randomly selected from each sample. Reads with shared molecular identifiers were discarded instead of being binned into consensus sequences. MiTCR, run with a Q25 quality threshold and the strictest error-elimination algorithm, handled CDR3 identification, clonotype clustering and error correction. Lower-bound total TCR beta diversity was estimated with a nonparametric unseen species model using Euler transformation. TCRdb reanalyzed the raw reads on its own, using fastp at Q25 for trimming and MiXCR for clone calling, and kept in-frame beta chains. Merged by CDR3 protein, the rows form single entries marked with the most common genes and DNA. The authors' filters were not applied to this entry. The sample profile shows around 1.1 million distinct CDR3 sequences; more than 30% of them were found once. Of the sample, 13% falls within the top ten clones.

Donors were 35 to 40 systemically healthy Caucasian individuals from Russia aged about 6 to 100 years. Approximately 10 milliliters of peripheral blood were collected from each donor into EDTA-treated Vacutainer tubes. PBMCs were isolated by Ficoll-Paque density-gradient centrifugation, with at least 7 million obtained per sample. Total RNA was extracted from PBMCs with Trizol reagent, with at least 6 micrograms obtained per sample. Naive CD45RAhigh/CD27high T cell percentages were measured by flow cytometry on a PBMC aliquot from every donor. About this clonotype: This clone's antigen is unknown. Base qualities are not provided; no much larger clone lies one nucleotide away.

Sequencing input: blood. In this chain, TRBV7-2 is recombined with TRBJ2-1, with 9 bases aligning to TRBD1. The TCR sequence derives from a man aged 18 to 35 in good health. The sequenced DNA is TGTGCCAGCAAATCCGGGACAGGGAATATCTATGGGCAGTTCTTC. Its translation reads: CASKSGTGNIYGQFF.